Here is one T cell receptor beta chain with its context. This sample was taken from a study of OX40 agonist ivuxolimab in advanced cancers. Germline loops: CDR1 SGHRS, CDR2 YFSETQ. The CDR3 is 17 amino acids. V was clipped by 2 bases and J by 2 bases, with 18 bases between them. Profiling relied on immunoSEQ multiplex PCR, and the TCRdb table lists in-frame clones only, not all of them. Of tens of thousands of clones in the sample, approximately 89% were seen once. The sequences come from CD4+ or CD8+ T cells sorted from blood, collected in a trial of the OX40 agonist ivuxolimab. The clonotype was recovered from an adult with an advanced solid tumor such as melanoma, head and neck, liver or kidney cancer. This rearrangement joins TRBV5-1 to TRBJ2-3, with D possibly called TRBD1 or TRBD2 (5 bases each). The CDR3 reads CASSFKGAKGPTDTQYF. The CDR3 DNA reads as TGCGCCAGCAGCTTCAAAGGGGCTAAGGGACCCACAGATACGCAGTATTTT.